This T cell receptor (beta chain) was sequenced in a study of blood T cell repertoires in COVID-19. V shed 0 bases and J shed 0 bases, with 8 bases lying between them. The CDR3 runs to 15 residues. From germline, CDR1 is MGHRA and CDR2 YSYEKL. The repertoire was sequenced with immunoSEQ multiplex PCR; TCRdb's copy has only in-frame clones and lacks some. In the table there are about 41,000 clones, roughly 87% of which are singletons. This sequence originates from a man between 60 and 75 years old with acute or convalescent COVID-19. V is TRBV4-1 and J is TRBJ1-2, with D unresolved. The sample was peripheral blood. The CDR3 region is CASSQDYSSNYGYTF. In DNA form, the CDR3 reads TGCGCCAGCAGCCAAGACTACAGCTCTAACTATGGCTACACCTTC.